One T cell receptor beta chain is described in this entry. Its cognate antigen is unknown. The sample belongs to a study of PD-1 blockade in classical Hodgkin lymphoma. Across the whole study: Patients were infused with nivolumab 3 mg/kg every 2 weeks.

TCRdb's copy holds only in-frame clones and misses some; the assay was immunoSEQ multiplex PCR. The data contain around 40,000 clones, around 78% of them singletons. There are 12 residues in the CDR3. Germline lookup yields CDR1 SGHNT and CDR2 YENEEA. V lost 1 base and J lost 7, with 8 bases in between. Each and every patient relapsed after autologous stem cell transplantation, and patients got differing brentuximab vedotin exposure. The study recorded best responses of complete response, partial response or progressive disease. Study outcomes and limitations: Complete responders had baseline diversity similar to newly diagnosed patients. Repertoire differences have undefined causes, possibly disease activity or prior therapy.

V gene TRBV11-3 combines with J gene TRBJ2-7, with D unclear. This receptor was obtained from a human donor with classical Hodgkin lymphoma. The material sequenced was peripheral blood mononuclear cells (PBMCs), taken at baseline. DNA of the CDR3: TGTGCCAGCAGCTTAGGATCGTGGGAGCAGTACTTC. Residues: CASSLGSWEQYF.